This T cell receptor (beta chain) was found in a study of regulatory T cells in long-lasting Graves disease. Sample time point: newly diagnosed GD, antithyroid drugs for less than 3 months. With RNA extracted from PBMCs as input, the TCR library was made. Through Arm-PCR of CDR3 regions and iRepertoire HTBI primers, TCR beta libraries were built. Each CDR3 protein is one row after TCRdb ran MiXCR on the multiplex PCR reads. The sample has approximately 400,000 distinct CDR3 sequences, approximately 15% seen once. This clonotype was detected only once. These data were also reused for a study on T cells in Graves' hyperthyroidism and ophthalmopathy. According to that study: If no ophthalmopathy progression occurred within 18 months, Graves' hyperthyroidism was stable.

This receptor was taken from a woman aged 40 to 50 with Graves disease. The source was peripheral blood mononuclear cells (PBMCs), collected at new diagnosis, from a patient treated with antithyroid drugs.

The CDR3 here is CASSPGPAAQETQYF. CDR3 coding DNA: TGTGCCAGCAGTCCGGGACCAGCGGCGCAAGAGACCCAGTACTTC. J is TRBJ2-5 and V is TRBV2; possibly TRBD1 or TRBD2 for D (5 bases each). In germline, CDR1 is SNHLY, CDR2 FYNNEI. This CDR3 comprises 15 residues. Trimming shortened V by 5 bases and J by 2 bases, and 15 bases separated the two germline ends.